Reported below is one T cell receptor beta chain. The target antigen is unknown. This sample was taken from a study of OX40 agonist ivuxolimab in advanced cancers. The overall study: Ivuxolimab, which patients received intravenously every 2 weeks, was dosed at 0.01 to 10 mg/kg. Partial responses were achieved by three patients: one hepatocellular carcinoma, two cutaneous melanoma. Study outcomes and limitations: CD8+ T cells were the subset that, on average, had more expanded clones than CD4+. Partial responders at 0.1-3.0 mg/kg showed near-lowest clonal expansion.

Assay: immunoSEQ multiplex PCR; the TCRdb copy retains only in-frame clones and omits some. The sample has about 60,000 clones; approximately 83% are singletons. V was shortened by 3 bases and J by 6 bases, with 18 bases between the two germline ends. The CDR3 spans 15 residues. Germline-derived CDR1 and CDR2 are SGDLS and YYNGEE. This specimen consisted of CD4+ or CD8+ T cells sorted from blood, obtained in a trial of the OX40 agonist ivuxolimab. The sequence was collected from an adult with an advanced solid tumor such as melanoma, head and neck, liver or kidney cancer. This chain uses TRBV9 with TRBJ1-2, with a possible D match to TRBD1 (5 bases). CDR3 in amino acids: CASSGTGRVADGYTF. In DNA form, the CDR3 reads TGTGCCAGCAGCGGAACAGGAAGGGTTGCAGATGGCTACACCTTC.